These T cell receptor beta chains were read from a single sample in a study of OX40 agonist ivuxolimab in advanced cancers. Sequenced by immunoSEQ multiplex PCR; TCRdb stores in-frame clones only, minus some. This sample carries 40,000 to 50,000 clones, about 88% of them seen once, and the ten largest clones take roughly 12%. The sequences come from CD4+ or CD8+ T cells sorted from blood, collected in a trial of the OX40 agonist ivuxolimab. Receptor source: an adult with an advanced solid tumor such as melanoma, head and neck, liver or kidney cancer. The CDR3 runs from the conserved cysteine through the conserved F or W.

V: TRBV27
CDR3: CASSPLQVGTDTQYF

V: TRBV11-2
CDR3: CASSLKAPNTEAFF

V: TRBV27
CDR3: CASSDLPGALNNEQFF

V: TRBV6-1
CDR3: CASSEPLPQAPMMKLFF

V: TRBV6-5
CDR3: CASSWTGGPYEQYF

V: TRBV18
CDR3: CASSVGQGRGAGASSYEQYF

V: TRBV5-1
CDR3: CASSDTGWVDYGYTF

V: TRBV7-2
CDR3: CASSLAGAGELNEQFF

V: TRBV28
CDR3: CASSEIAGYNSPLHF

V: TRBV7-8
CDR3: CASSPFGTGGSKNIQYF

V: TRBV19
CDR3: CASKSFSNEQFF

V: TRBV13
CDR3: CASSLGIMEGNTIYF

V: TRBV10-2
CDR3: CASERGGLQETQYF

V: TRBV27
CDR3: CASSLGLAYEQYF

V: TRBV30
CDR3: CAWGRQGGTYEQYF

V: TRBV7-2
CDR3: CASSFSSTDTQYF

V: TRBV20-1
CDR3: CSEPPDTQYF

V: TRBV30
CDR3: CAWSERLTSGASTDTQYF

V: TRBV19
CDR3: CASSMGLAGKGGDEQFF

V: TRBV9
CDR3: CASSVAETGAEAFF

V: TRBV10-3
CDR3: CAITDRVLDEQFF

V: TRBV7-9
CDR3: CASMGAYEQYF

V: TRBV10-2
CDR3: CASRDSSQETQYF

V: TRBV12-5
CDR3: CASKLGVGELFF

V: TRBV4-2
CDR3: CASSQGDLGEQYF

V: TRBV7-6
CDR3: CASSLVASGRDRSYEQYF

V: TRBV28
CDR3: CASSSPDSTDTQYF

V: TRBV10-2
CDR3: CASSEFRGPRETQYF

V: TRBV2
CDR3: CASRSSRDRNTEAFF

V: TRBV7-9
CDR3: CASSLPGVNQPQHF

V: TRBV11-2
CDR3: CASSLALNIQYF

V: TRBV9
CDR3: CASSLLGTANVNTEAFF

V: TRBV29-1
CDR3: CSVEGDRYSYEQYF

V: TRBV29-1
CDR3: CSVERGRRDWETQYF

V: TRBV11-2
CDR3: CASSLRDRETDTQYF

V: TRBV7-8
CDR3: CASSLVSSGRATSYNEQFF

V: TRBV13
CDR3: CASSGRGRQDTEAFF

V: TRBV7-9
CDR3: CASRPGQGAGSPLHF

V: TRBV5-1
CDR3: CASSFLGRRGYTF

V: TRBV5-4
CDR3: CASSLARTGPLPETQYF

V: TRBV28
CDR3: CASSTRRAEQSTDTQYF

V: TRBV7-8
CDR3: CASSLGLAGYNEQFF

V: TRBV10-3
CDR3: CAIPERGSNTGELFF

V: TRBV10-3
CDR3: CAIREGLELETQYF

V: TRBV7-8
CDR3: CASSAPLAGGPHTQYF

V: TRBV5-1
CDR3: CASTWGGQANYEQYF

V: TRBV6-1
CDR3: CASSVTSGGTYEQYF

V: TRBV10-3
CDR3: CAINTGGQAVYGYTF

V: TRBV28
CDR3: CASSRRRQPQHF

V: TRBV15
CDR3: CATSSSTGGLTEAFF

V: TRBV4-3
CDR3: CASSQDSSHIYEQYF

V: TRBV10-3
CDR3: CAISELALDVTGELFF